This TCR beta chain appears in the sequencing data of a study of lymphopenia after photon versus proton radiotherapy. Study-level findings and limits: After lymphocyte nadir, photon-treated repertoires showed oligoclonal expansion, especially CD8+ Temra. Photon-treated patients lost naive T cells and TCR diversity; proton-treated stayed stable. Survival link was tested only in deceased patients; proton benefit remains a possibility.

Measured with immunoSEQ multiplex PCR; TCRdb has only the in-frame clones, and not every one. The sample carries approximately 70,000 clones, about nine tenths recorded once. In the case of this clone: Its target is unknown.

V was cut by 3 bases and J by 6 bases, with 15 bases left in between. Germline lookup yields CDR1 ENHRY and CDR2 SYGVKD. The CDR3 length is 14 residues. Sequenced material: peripheral blood, taken from a patient treated with proton-based radiotherapy. V gene TRBV10-3 combines with J gene TRBJ2-7, with a possible D match to TRBD2 (6 bases). The receptor was isolated from a man older than 75 with esophageal cancer. The DNA for the CDR3 is TGTGCCATCAGTGACTCTAGCGAGGTGGGCGAGCAGTACTTC. Translated: CAISDSSEVGEQYF.